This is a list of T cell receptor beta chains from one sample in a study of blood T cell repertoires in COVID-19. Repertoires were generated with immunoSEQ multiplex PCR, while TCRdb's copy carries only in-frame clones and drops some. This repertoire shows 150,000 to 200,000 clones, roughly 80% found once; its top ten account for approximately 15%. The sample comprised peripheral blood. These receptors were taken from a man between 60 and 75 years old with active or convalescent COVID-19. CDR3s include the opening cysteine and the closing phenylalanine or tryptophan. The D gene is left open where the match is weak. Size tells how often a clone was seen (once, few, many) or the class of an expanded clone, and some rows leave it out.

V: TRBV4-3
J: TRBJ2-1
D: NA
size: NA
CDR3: CASSQDTRGNNEQFF
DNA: TGCGCCAGCAGCCAAGATACACGGGGGAACAATGAGCAGTTCTTC

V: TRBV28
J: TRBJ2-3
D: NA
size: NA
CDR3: CASTTDFAEGPDTQYF
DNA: TGTGCCAGCACAACGGACTTTGCGGAGGGCCCAGATACGCAGTATTTT

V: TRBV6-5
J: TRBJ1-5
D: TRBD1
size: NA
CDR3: CASSSRQGYNQPQHF
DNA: TGTGCCAGCAGTTCCCGACAGGGATACAATCAGCCCCAGCATTTT

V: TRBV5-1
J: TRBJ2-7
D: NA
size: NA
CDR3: CASSAGGTGYEQYF
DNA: TGCGCCAGCAGCGCGGGAGGGACAGGATACGAGCAGTACTTC

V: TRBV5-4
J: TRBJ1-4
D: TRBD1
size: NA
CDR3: CASSSAGTGNEKLFF
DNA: TGTGCCAGCAGCTCAGCCGGGACAGGAAACGAAAAACTGTTTTTT

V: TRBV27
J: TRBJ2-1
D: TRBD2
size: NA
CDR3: CASNPWTSGSYNEQFF
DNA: TGTGCCAGCAACCCATGGACTAGCGGTTCCTACAATGAGCAGTTCTTC

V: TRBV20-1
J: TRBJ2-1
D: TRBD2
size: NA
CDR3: CSASPGLAGVLSYNEQFF
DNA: TGCAGTGCTAGTCCGGGACTAGCGGGAGTCCTCTCCTACAATGAGCAGTTCTTC

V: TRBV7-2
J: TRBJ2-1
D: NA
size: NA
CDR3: CASGHELFQPYNEQFF
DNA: TGTGCCAGCGGGCATGAGCTTTTTCAACCCTACAATGAGCAGTTCTTC

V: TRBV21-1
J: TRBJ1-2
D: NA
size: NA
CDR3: CANNYHGTGNYIHGYTF
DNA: TGTGCCAACAACTACCACGGGACAGGGAACTACATTCATGGCTACACCTTC

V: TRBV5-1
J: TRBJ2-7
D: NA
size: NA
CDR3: CASSPAQGKGEQYF
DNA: TGCGCCAGCAGCCCAGCCCAGGGAAAGGGCGAGCAGTACTTC

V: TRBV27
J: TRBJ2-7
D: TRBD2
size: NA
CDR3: CASSGAGDSYEQYF
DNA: TGTGCCAGCAGTGGCGCGGGAGATTCTTACGAGCAGTACTTC

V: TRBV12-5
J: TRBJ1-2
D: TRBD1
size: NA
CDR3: CASGSGTGGWGYTF
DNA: TGTGCTAGTGGTTCCGGGACAGGGGGCTGGGGCTACACCTTC

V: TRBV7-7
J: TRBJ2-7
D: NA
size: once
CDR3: CASSSSGGRGGYEQYF
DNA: TGTGCCAGCAGCTCATCTGGGGGGCGCGGGGGTTACGAGCAGTACTTC

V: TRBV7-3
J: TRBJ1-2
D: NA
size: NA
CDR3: CASSLLEGGDYGYTF
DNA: TGTGCCAGCAGCTTATTGGAGGGAGGGGACTATGGCTACACCTTC